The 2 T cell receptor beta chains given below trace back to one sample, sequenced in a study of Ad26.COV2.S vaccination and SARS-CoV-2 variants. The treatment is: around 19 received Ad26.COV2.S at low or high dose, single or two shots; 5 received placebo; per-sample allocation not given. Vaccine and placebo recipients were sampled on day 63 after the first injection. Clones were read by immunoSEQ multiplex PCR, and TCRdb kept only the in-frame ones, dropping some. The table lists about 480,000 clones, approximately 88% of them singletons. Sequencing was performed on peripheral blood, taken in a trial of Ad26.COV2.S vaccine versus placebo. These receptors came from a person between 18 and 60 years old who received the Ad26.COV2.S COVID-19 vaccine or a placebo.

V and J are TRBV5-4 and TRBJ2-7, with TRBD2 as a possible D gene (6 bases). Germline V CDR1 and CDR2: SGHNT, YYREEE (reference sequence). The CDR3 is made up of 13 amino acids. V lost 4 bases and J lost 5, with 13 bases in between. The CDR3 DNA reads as TGTGCCAGCAGCAGCCGGGACTTGGACGAGCAGTACTTC. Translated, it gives CASSSRDLDEQYF.

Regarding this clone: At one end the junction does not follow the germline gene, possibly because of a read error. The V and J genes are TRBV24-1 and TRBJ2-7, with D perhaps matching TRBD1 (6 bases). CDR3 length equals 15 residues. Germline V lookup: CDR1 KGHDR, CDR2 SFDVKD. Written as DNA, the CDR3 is TGTGCCGCCAGTGATCCCCGGGACACCATGCGGGAGCAGTACTTC. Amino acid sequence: CAASDPRDTMREQYF.